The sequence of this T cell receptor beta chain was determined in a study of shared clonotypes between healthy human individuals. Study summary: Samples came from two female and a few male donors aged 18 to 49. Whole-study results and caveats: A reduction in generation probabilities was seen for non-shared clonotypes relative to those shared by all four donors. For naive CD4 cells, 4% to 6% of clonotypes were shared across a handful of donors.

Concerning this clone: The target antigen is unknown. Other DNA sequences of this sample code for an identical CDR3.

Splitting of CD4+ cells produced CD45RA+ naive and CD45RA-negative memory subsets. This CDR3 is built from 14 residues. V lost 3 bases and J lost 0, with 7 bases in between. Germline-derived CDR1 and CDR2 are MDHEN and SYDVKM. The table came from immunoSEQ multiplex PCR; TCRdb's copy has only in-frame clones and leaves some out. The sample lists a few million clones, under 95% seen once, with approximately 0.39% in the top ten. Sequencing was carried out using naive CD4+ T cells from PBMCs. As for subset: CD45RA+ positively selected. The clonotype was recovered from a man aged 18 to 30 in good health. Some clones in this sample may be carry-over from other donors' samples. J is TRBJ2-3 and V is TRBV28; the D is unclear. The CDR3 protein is CASSLPDSTDTQYF. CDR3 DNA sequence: TGTGCCAGCAGTTTGCCTGACAGCACAGATACGCAGTATTTT.